This T cell receptor (beta chain) emerged from a study of CD8 T cells in Susac syndrome. Study overall: The sequenced Susac syndrome patients included about six who had clinically active disease and under 10 who were in remission.

An input of roughly 0.5 to 1 ug of RNA was subjected to reverse transcription using random hexamers. TCRdb re-called the immunoSEQ multiplex PCR reads through MiXCR, storing one row per CDR3 protein. The sample has more than 150,000 distinct CDR3 sequences; around 95% are singletons. V shed 2 bases and J shed 0 bases, with 11 bases lying between them. CDR1 and CDR2 (germline): SGHRS, YFSETQ. The CDR3 is made up of 16 amino acids. The J gene is TRBJ2-2, the V gene TRBV5-1, with D maybe TRBD1 (6 bases). This clonotype was obtained from a human donor with Susac syndrome. What was sequenced was CD4+ T cells from PBMCs. CDR3 DNA sequence: TGCGCCAGCAGCTTCCTTAGGACAGCGAACACCGGGGAGCTGTTTTTT. Encoded protein: CASSFLRTANTGELFF. The full variable domain, rest sourced from reference TRBV5-1 and TRBJ2-2, is KAGVTQTPRYLIKTRGQQVTLSCSPISGHRSVSWYQQTPGQGLQFLFEYFSETQRNKGNFPGRFSGRQFSNSRSEMNVSTLELGDSALYLCASSFLRTANTGELFFGEGSRLTVL.